Each of the 2 T cell receptor beta chains below was sequenced from the same sample in a study of shared clonotypes between healthy human individuals. Clones were sequenced by immunoSEQ multiplex PCR, and TCRdb holds only the in-frame ones, with some missing. This sample has 2 million to 2.5 million clones, with around 93% found just once. The sequencing sample was made of naive CD4+ T cells from PBMCs. Subset described: CD45RA+ positively selected. The receptors originated from a man in his late teens or twenties in good health. Some clones in this sample may be carry-over from other donors' samples.

V usage is TRBV12-5 and J usage is TRBJ2-5; tentative D call: TRBD1 (5 bases). The CDR3 has 13 residues. The V and J ends lost 5 bases and 9 bases respectively, with 16 bases between them. CDR1 and CDR2 from the germline V gene are LGHNT and FRNRAP. This CDR3 is CASGLSLQGAQYF. The DNA for the CDR3 is TGTGCTAGTGGTCTATCACTCCAAGGGGCCCAGTACTTC.

In its sample, this clone was seen once. The chain uses TRBV11-2 and TRBJ1-6; D is ambiguous. The CDR3 extends over 12 amino acids. V lost 5 bases and J 9 bases, leaving 8 bases between the germline ends. CDR1 and CDR2 (germline): SGHAT, FQNNGV. The DNA of the CDR3 is TGTGCCAGCAGCCCCTGGGGTTCACCCCTCCACTTT. It yields the protein CASSPWGSPLHF.